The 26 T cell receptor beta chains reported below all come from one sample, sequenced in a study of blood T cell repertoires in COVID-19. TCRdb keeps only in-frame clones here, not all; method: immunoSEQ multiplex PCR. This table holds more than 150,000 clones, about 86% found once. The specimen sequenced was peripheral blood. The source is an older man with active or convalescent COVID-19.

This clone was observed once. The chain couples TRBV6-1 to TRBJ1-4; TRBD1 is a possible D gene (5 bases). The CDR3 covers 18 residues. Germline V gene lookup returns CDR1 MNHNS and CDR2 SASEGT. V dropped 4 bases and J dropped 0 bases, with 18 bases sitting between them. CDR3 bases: TGTGCCAGCAGTGCCCCGGACGGGGGGTATGCAACTAATGAAAAACTGTTTTTT. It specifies CASSAPDGGYATNEKLFF.

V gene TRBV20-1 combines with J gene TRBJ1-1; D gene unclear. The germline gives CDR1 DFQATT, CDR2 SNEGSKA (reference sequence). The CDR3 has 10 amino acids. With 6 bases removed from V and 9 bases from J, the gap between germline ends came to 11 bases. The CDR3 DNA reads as TGCAGTGCCACCGCCGAGAAAGCTTTCTTT. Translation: CSATAEKAFF.

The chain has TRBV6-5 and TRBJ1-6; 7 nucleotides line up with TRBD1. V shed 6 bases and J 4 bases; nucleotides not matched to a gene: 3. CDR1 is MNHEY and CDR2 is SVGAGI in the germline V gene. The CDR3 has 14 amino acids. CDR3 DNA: TGTGCCAGCAGCCTGACAGGGTATAATTCACCCCTCCACTTT. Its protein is CASSLTGYNSPLHF.

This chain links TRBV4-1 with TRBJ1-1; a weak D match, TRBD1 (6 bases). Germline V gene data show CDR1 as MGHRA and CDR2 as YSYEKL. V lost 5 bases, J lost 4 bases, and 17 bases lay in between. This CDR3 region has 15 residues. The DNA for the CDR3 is TGCGCCAGCAGCTTCAAGGGGGGAGGGTTCACTGAAGCTTTCTTT. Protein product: CASSFKGGGFTEAFF.

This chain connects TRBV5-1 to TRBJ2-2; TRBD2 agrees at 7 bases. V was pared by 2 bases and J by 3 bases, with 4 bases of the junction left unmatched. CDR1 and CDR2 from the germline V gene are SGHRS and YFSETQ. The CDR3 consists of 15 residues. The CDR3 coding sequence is TGCGCCAGCAGCTTCGGGACTACCTACACCGGGGAGCTGTTTTTT. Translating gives CASSFGTTYTGELFF.

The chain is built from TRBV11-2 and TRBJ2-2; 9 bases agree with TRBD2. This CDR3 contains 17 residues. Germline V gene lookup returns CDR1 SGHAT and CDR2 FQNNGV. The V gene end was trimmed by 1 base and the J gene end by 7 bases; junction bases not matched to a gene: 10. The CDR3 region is CASSLGGGRARVGELFF. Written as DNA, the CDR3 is TGTGCCAGCAGCTTAGGAGGCGGGAGGGCCCGAGTCGGGGAGCTGTTTTTT.

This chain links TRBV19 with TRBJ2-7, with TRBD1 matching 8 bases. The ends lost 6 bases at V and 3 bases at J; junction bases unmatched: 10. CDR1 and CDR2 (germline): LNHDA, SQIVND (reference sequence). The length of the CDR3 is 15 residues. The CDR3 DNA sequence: TGTGCCAGTAGAGCGACAGGGGCCGGAATCTACGAGCAGTACTTC. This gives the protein CASRATGAGIYEQYF.

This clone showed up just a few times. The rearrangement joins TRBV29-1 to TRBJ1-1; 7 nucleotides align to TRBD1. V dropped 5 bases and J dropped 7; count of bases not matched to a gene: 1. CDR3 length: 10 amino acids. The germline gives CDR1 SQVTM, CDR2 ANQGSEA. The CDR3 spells CSVRDSEAFF. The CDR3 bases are TGCAGCGTTCGGGACAGTGAAGCTTTCTTT. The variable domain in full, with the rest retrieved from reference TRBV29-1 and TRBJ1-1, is SAVISQKPSRDICQRGTSLTIQCQVDSQVTMMFWYRQQPGQSLTLIATANQGSEATYESGFVIDKFPISRPNLTFSTLTVSNMSPEDSSIYLCSVRDSEAFFGQGTRLTVV.

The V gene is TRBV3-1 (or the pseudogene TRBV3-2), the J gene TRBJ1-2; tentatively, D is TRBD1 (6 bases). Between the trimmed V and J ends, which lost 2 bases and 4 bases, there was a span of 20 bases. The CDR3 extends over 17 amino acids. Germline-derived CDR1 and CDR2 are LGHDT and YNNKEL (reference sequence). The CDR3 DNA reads TGTGCCAGCAGCCAACCTCGAGGCAGGGGTACGGGCTATGGCTACACCTTC. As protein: CASSQPRGRGTGYGYTF.

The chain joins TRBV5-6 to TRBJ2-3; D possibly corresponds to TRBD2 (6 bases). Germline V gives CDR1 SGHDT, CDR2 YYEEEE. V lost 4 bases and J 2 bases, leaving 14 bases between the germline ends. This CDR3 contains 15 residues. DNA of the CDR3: TGTGCCAGCAGCCGCCGGGGGTATTACACAGATACGCAGTATTTT. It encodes CASSRRGYYTDTQYF.

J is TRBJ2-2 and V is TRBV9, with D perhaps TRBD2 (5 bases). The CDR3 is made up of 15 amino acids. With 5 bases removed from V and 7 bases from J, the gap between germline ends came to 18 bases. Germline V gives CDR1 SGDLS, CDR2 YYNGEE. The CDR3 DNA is TGTGCCAGCAGTCCGACCCAAAACGGGATCGGGGAGCTGTTTTTT. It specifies CASSPTQNGIGELFF.

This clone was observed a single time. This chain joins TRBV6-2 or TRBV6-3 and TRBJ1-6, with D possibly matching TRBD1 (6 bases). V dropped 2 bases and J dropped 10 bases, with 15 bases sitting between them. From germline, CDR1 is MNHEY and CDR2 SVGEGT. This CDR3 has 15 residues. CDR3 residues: CASSYGTSRESPLHF. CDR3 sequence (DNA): TGTGCCAGCAGTTACGGGACATCGCGGGAGTCACCCCTCCACTTT.

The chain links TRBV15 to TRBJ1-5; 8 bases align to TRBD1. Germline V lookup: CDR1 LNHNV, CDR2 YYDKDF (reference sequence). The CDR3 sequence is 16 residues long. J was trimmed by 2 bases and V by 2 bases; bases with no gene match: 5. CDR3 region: CATSRWDRYGNQPQHF. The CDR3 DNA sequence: TGTGCCACCAGCAGATGGGACAGGTATGGCAATCAGCCCCAGCATTTT.

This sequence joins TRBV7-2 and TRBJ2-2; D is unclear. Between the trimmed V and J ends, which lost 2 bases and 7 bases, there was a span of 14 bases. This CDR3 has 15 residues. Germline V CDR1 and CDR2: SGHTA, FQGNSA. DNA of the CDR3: TGTGCCAGCAGCTTAAATTCGCCCGGTGGCGGGGAGCTGTTTTTT. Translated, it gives CASSLNSPGGGELFF.

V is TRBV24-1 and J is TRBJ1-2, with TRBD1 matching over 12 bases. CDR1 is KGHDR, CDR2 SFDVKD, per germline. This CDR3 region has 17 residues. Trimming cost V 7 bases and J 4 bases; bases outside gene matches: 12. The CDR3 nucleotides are TGTGCCACCAGACCCGGGACAGGGGGCGCTTCCCTCTATGGCTACACCTTC. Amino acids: CATRPGTGGASLYGYTF.

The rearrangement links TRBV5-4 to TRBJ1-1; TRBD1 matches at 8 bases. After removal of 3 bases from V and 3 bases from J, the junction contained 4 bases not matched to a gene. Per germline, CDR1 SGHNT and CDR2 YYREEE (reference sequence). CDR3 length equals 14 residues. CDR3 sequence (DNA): TGTGCCAGCAGCTCGGGACAGGTGTACACTGAAGCTTTCTTT. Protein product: CASSSGQVYTEAFF. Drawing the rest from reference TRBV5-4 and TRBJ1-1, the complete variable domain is ETGVTQSPTHLIKTRGQQVTLRCSSQSGHNTVSWYQQALGQGPQFIFQYYREEENGRGNFPPRFSGLQFPNYSSELNVNALELDDSALYLCASSSGQVYTEAFFGQGTRLTVV.

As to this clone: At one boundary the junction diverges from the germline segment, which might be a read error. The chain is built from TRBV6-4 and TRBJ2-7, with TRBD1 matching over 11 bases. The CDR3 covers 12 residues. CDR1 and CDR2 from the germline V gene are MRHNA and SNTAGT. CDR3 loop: CASSRTGGTLTF. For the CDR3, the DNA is TGTGCCAGCAGCCGGACAGGGGGCACCTTAACTTTC.

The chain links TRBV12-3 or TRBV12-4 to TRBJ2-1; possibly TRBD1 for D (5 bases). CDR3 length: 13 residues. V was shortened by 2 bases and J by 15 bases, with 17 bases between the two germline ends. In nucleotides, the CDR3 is TGTGCCAGCAGTTTAAGGGGTAGTGGGTGGCGGTTCTTC. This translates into CASSLRGSGWRFF.

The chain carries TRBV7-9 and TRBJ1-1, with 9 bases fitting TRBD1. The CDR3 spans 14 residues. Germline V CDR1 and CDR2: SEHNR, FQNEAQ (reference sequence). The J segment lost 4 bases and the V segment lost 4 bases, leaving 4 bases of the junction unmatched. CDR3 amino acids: CASSSPGQGTEAFF. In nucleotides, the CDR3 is TGTGCCAGCAGCTCGCCGGGACAGGGCACTGAAGCTTTCTTT.

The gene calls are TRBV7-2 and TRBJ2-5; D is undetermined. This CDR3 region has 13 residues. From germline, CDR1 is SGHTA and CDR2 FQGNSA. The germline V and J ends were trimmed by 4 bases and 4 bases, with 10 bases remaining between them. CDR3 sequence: CASSSAVGETQYF. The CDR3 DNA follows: TGTGCCAGCAGCTCGGCGGTGGGAGAGACCCAGTACTTC.

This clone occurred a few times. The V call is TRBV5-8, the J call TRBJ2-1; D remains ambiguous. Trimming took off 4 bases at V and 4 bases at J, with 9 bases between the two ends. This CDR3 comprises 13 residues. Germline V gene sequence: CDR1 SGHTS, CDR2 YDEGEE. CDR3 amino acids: CASSRARYNEQFF. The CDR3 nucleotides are TGTGCCAGCAGCAGAGCGCGATACAATGAGCAGTTCTTC.

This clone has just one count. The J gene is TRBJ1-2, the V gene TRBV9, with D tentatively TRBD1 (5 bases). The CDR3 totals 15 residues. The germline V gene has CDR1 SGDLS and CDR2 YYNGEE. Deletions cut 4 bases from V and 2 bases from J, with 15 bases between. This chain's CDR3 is CASSPSLTENYGYTF. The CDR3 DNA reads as TGTGCCAGCAGCCCCTCGCTGACAGAAAACTATGGCTACACCTTC.

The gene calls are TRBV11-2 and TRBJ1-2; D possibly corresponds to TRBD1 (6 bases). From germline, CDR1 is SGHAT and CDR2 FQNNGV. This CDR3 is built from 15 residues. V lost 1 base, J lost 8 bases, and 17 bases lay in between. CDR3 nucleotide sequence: TGTGCCAGCAGCTTAGGGAGGTGGGGGCTGACGGGCTACACCTTC. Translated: CASSLGRWGLTGYTF.

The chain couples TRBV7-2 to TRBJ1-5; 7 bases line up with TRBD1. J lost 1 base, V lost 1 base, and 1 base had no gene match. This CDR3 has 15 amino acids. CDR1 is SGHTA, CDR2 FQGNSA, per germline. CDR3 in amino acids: CASSLEGASNQPQHF. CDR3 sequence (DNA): TGTGCCAGCAGCTTAGAGGGGGCGAGCAATCAGCCCCAGCATTTT.

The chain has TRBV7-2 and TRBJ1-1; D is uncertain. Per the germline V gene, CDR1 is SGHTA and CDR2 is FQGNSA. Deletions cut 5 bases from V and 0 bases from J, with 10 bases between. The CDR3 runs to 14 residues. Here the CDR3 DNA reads TGTGCCAGCAGCCCCCAGAGGATGAACACTGAAGCTTTCTTT. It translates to CASSPQRMNTEAFF.

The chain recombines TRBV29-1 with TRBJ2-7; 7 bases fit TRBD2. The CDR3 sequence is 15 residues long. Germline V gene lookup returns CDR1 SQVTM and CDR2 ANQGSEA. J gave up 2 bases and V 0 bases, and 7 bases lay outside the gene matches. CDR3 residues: CSVEDLRRGAYEQYF. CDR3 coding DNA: TGCAGCGTTGAAGATCTAAGACGGGGGGCCTACGAGCAGTACTTC.